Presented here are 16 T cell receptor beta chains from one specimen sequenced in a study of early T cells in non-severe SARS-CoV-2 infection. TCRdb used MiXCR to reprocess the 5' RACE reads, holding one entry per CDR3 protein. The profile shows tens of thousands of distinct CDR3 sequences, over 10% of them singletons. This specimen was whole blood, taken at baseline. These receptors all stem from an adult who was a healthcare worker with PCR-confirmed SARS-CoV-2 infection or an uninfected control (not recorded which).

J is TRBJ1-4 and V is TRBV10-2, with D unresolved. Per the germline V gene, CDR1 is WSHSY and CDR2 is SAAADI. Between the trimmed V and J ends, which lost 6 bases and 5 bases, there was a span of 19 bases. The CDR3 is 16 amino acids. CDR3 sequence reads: CASSPRSWYFNEKLFF. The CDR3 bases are TGCGCCAGCAGCCCCCGATCGTGGTATTTCAATGAAAAACTGTTTTTT.

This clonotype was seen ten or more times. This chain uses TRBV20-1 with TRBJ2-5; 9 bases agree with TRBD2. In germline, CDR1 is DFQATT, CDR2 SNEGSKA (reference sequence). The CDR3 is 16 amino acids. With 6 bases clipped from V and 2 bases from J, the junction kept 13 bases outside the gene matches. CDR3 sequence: CSAPTSGVRFQETQYF. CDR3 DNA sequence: TGCAGTGCCCCGACTAGCGGAGTTAGATTTCAAGAGACCCAGTACTTC.

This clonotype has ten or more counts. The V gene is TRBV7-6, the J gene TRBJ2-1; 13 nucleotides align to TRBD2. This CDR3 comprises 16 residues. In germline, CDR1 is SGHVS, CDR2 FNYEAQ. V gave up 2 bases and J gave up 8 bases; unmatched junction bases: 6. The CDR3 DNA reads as TGTGCCAGCAGCTTAACTAGCGGGGGGGCCCTGTATGAGCAGTTCTTC. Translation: CASSLTSGGALYEQFF.

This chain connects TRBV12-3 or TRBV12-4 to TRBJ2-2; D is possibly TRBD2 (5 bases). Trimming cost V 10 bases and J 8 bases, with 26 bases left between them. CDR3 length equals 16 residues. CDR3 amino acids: CANSAGGLQRKGELFF. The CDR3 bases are TGTGCCAACTCTGCGGGCGGTTTGCAACGTAAAGGGGAGCTGTTTTTT.

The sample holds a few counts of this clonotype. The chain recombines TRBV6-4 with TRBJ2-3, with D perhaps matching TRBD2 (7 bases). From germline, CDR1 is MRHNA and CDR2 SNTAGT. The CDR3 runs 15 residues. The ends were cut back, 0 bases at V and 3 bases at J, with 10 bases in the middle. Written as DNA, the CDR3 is TGTGCCAGCAGTGACTCGAGGGGGGGTACAGATACGCAGTATTTT. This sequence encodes CASSDSRGGTDTQYF.

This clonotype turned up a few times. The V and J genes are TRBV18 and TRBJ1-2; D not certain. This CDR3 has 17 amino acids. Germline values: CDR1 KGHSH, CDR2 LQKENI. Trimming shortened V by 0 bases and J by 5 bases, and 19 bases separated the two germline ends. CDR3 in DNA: TGTGCCAGCTCACCACCTTCGATCCGGACCGACCGGTATGGCTACACCTTC. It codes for CASSPPSIRTDRYGYTF.

CDR3 in DNA: TGTGCCAGCAGCCAAAGGGGAGCGGGGAGCTCCTACGAGCAGTACTTC. Translated, it gives CASSQRGAGSSYEQYF. The chain uses TRBV4-2 and TRBJ2-7; TRBD2 agrees at 7 bases. The CDR3 has 16 residues. Germline V gene lookup returns CDR1 LGHNA and CDR2 YNFKEQ. V was pared by 2 bases and J by 0 bases, with 7 bases of the junction left unmatched.

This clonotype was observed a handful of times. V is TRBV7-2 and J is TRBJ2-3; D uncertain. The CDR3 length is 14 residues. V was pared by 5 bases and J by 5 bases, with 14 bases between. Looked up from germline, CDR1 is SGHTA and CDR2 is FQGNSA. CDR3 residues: CASSQEAGRDTQYF. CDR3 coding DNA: TGTGCCAGCAGCCAGGAAGCAGGAAGAGATACGCAGTATTTT.

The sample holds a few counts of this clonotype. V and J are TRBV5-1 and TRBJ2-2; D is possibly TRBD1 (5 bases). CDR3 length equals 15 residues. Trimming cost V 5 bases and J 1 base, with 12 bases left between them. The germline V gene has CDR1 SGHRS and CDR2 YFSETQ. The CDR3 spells CASSTGALNTGELFF. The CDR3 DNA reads TGCGCCAGCAGTACTGGGGCACTGAACACCGGGGAGCTGTTTTTT.

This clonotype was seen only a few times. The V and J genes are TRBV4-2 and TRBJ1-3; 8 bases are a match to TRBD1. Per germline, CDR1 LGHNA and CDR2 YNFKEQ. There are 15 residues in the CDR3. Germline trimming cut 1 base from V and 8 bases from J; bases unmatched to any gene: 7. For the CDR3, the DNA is TGTGCCAGCAGCCAAGGGTCCAGGGGGCTTGACACCATATATTTT. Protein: CASSQGSRGLDTIYF.

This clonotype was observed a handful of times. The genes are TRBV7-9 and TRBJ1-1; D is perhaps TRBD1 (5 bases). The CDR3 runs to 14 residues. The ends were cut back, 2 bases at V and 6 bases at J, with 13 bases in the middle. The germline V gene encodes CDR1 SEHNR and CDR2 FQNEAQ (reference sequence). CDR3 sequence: CASSLFAGEAEAFF. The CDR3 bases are TGTGCCAGCAGCTTATTCGCGGGGGAGGCTGAAGCTTTCTTT. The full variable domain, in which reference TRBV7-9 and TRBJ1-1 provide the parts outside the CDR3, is DTGVSQNPRHKITKRGQNVTFRCDPISEHNRLYWYRQTLGQGPEFLTYFQNEAQLEKSRLLSDRFSAERPKGSFSTLEIQRTEQGDSAMYLCASSLFAGEAEAFFGQGTRLTVV.

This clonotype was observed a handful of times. CDR3 nucleotides: TGTGCCAGCAGCTTGGAAGGGTACATAAACAATGAGCAGTTCTTC. Encoded protein: CASSLEGYINNEQFF. V and J are TRBV7-2 and TRBJ2-1; D is undetermined. This CDR3 has 15 amino acids. The V and J ends lost 3 bases and 5 bases respectively, with 14 bases between them. Germline assignment: CDR1 SGHTA and CDR2 FQGNSA.

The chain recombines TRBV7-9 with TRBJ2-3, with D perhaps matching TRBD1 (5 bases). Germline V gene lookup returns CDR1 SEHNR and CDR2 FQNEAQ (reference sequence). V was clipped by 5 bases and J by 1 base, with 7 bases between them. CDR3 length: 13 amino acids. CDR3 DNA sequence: TGTGCCAGCAGCACGACAGGCACAGATACGCAGTATTTT. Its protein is CASSTTGTDTQYF.

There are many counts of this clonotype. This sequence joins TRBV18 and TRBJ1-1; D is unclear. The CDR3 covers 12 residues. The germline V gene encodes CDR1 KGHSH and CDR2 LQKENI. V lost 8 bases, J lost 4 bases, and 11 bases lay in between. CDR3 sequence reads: CASLRTGTEAFF. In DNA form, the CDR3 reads TGTGCCAGCCTACGGACGGGCACTGAAGCTTTCTTT.

CDR3 in amino acids: CASSFPGSYEQYF. CDR3 DNA: TGTGCCAGCAGCTTTCCCGGGTCCTACGAGCAGTACTTC. The chain uses TRBV5-4 and TRBJ2-7; D is unresolved. Trimming shortened V by 2 bases and J by 1 base, and 7 bases separated the two germline ends. The germline V gene encodes CDR1 SGHNT and CDR2 YYREEE (reference sequence). This CDR3 has 13 residues.

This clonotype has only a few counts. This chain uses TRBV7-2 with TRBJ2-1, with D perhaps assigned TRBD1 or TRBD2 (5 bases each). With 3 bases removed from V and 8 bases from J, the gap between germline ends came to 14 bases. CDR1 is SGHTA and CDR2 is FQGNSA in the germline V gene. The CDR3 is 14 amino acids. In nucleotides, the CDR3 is TGTGCCAGCAGCTTGGACCCCGGGACCTATGAGCAGTTCTTC. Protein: CASSLDPGTYEQFF.